Each of the 21 T cell receptor beta chains below was sequenced from the same sample in a study of neurological immune-mediated disorders. Specified time point: technical triplicate 3. TCRdb called the 5' RACE reads again in MiXCR, with one record for every CDR3 protein. The data show 45,000 or so distinct CDR3 sequences, 20% to 25% seen once. Material: PBMCs. The source is a man in his sixties with HTLV-1-associated myelopathy (HAM/TSP).

Many counts were recorded for this clonotype. The chain couples TRBV12-3 or TRBV12-4 to TRBJ1-2, with TRBD1 identical over 8 bases. The CDR3 totals 14 residues. The trim removed 0 bases at V and 8 bases at J, leaving 5 bases unmatched. The CDR3 sequence is CASSLAMTGEGYTF. In DNA form, the CDR3 reads TGTGCCAGCAGTTTAGCCATGACAGGGGAGGGCTACACCTTC.

This clonotype was recorded many times. V and J are TRBV5-1 and TRBJ2-3; tentatively, D is TRBD1 (6 bases). V dropped 2 bases and J dropped 0 bases, with 10 bases sitting between them. CDR3 length: 15 residues. The germline V gene has CDR1 SGHRS and CDR2 YFSETQ. DNA of the CDR3: TGCGCCAGCAGCTTTCGGACAGATAGCACAGATACGCAGTATTTT. Translation: CASSFRTDSTDTQYF.

This clonotype was seen at least ten times. The V and J genes are TRBV7-9 and TRBJ2-1; 12 bases match TRBD2. Germline CDR1 is SEHNR and CDR2 is FQNEAQ (reference sequence). Losses at the gene ends were 5 bases for V and 7 bases for J; bases not matched to a gene: 9. The length of the CDR3 is 16 residues. CDR3 sequence (DNA): TGTGCCAGCAGCCGTCTGGGGCTAGCGGGAGGGAATGAGCAGTTCTTC. Translated: CASSRLGLAGGNEQFF.

This clonotype was detected many times. The chain links TRBV2 to TRBJ1-1; a possible D gene is TRBD1 (6 bases). The CDR3 spans 13 residues. Germline values: CDR1 SNHLY, CDR2 FYNNEI. V was cut by 7 bases and J by 1 base, with 10 bases left in between. CDR3 DNA: TGTGCCAGCAATAGACAGGCGAACACTGAAGCTTTCTTT. Its protein product is CASNRQANTEAFF.

This clonotype was seen many times. The V and J genes are TRBV20-1 and TRBJ2-1, with 12 bases identical to TRBD2. CDR3 length equals 15 residues. The V gene end was trimmed by 3 bases and the J gene end by 7 bases; junction bases not matched to a gene: 7. Germline assignment: CDR1 DFQATT and CDR2 SNEGSKA (reference sequence). The CDR3: CSASRLAGAGNEQFF. DNA of the CDR3: TGCAGTGCTAGCCGACTAGCGGGAGCGGGTAATGAGCAGTTCTTC.

As concerns this clonotype: This sequence may be a read error, since a much larger clone differs from it by one base. The CDR3, as DNA: TGTGCCAGCAGCCATAACCCGGGACTAGCGGGAAATACGCAGTATTTT. Protein product: CASSHNPGLAGNTQYF. This chain joins TRBV11-2 and TRBJ2-3; 13 bases fit TRBD2. Germline assignment: CDR1 SGHAT and CDR2 FQNNGV. The junction had 9 bases not matched to a gene; V was cut back by 5 bases and J by 7 bases. This CDR3 is built from 16 residues. Full variable domain (missing parts from reference TRBV11-2 and TRBJ2-3): EAGVAQSPRYKIIEKRQSVAFWCNPISGHATLYWYQQILGQGPKLLIQFQNNGVVDDSQLPKDRFSAERLKGVDSTLKIQPAKLEDSAVYLCASSHNPGLAGNTQYFGPGTRLTVL.

In its sample, this clonotype was seen many times. The rearrangement joins TRBV24-1 to TRBJ2-7; 9 bases fit TRBD1. The CDR3 has 17 residues. Looked up from germline, CDR1 is KGHDR and CDR2 is SFDVKD. V was pared by 2 bases and J by 4 bases, with 11 bases of the junction left unmatched. CDR3 sequence reads: CATSDSSGGTGRYEQYF. As DNA, the CDR3 is TGTGCCACCAGTGATTCTTCCGGCGGGACAGGGAGATACGAGCAGTACTTC.

The sample holds many counts of this clonotype. The gene calls are TRBV20-1 and TRBJ2-5; D remains ambiguous. The CDR3 consists of 11 residues. CDR1 is DFQATT, CDR2 SNEGSKA, per germline (reference sequence). The ends were cut back, 2 bases at V and 9 bases at J, with 10 bases in the middle. The CDR3 DNA is TGCAGTGCTAGAAGCGACGACTCCCAGTACTTC. Amino acids: CSARSDDSQYF.

The gene calls are TRBV28 and TRBJ1-3, with D uncertain. Germline values: CDR1 MDHEN, CDR2 SYDVKM. This CDR3 has 15 residues. V was pared by 1 base and J by 0 bases, with 7 bases between. The CDR3 sequence: CASSLLCASGNTIYF. In DNA form, the CDR3 reads TGTGCCAGCAGTTTATTGTGTGCCTCTGGAAACACCATATATTTT.

This clonotype was detected only once. It may be a read error: a sequence one base away is much more abundant. The V call is TRBV20-1, the J call TRBJ2-7, with TRBD1 as a possible D gene (6 bases). Trimming shortened V by 6 bases and J by 3 bases, and 21 bases separated the two germline ends. Germline V gene lookup returns CDR1 DFQATT and CDR2 SNEGSKA (reference sequence). The CDR3 covers 15 residues. The chain's CDR3 is CSAKPSWDIYYEQYF. The DNA of the CDR3 is TGCAGTGCCAAACCTTCCTGGGACATATACTACGAGCAGTACTTC.

This chain uses TRBV29-1 with TRBJ2-7, with 7 bases identical to TRBD1. CDR3 length: 11 residues. V lost 6 bases to trimming and J lost 5 bases; unmatched junction nucleotides: 4. Germline assignment: CDR1 SQVTM and CDR2 ANQGSEA. CDR3 in amino acids: CSVAQGNEQYF. CDR3 bases: TGCAGCGTCGCACAGGGGAACGAGCAGTACTTC.

This clonotype showed up many times. The genes are TRBV12-3 or TRBV12-4 and TRBJ2-2; D not resolved. The V gene lost 3 bases and the J gene lost 9 bases, with 14 bases spanning the gap. This CDR3 comprises 14 residues. CDR3 region: CASSLSLRNWELFF. CDR3 DNA sequence: TGTGCCAGCAGTTTGTCTCTTAGGAACTGGGAGCTGTTTTTT.

This sequence joins TRBV5-6 and TRBJ2-5; D remains unclear. CDR3 length equals 14 residues. Trimming removed 5 bases from V and 5 bases from J, with 16 bases in between. CDR1 is SGHDT, CDR2 YYEEEE, per germline. As DNA, the CDR3 is TGTGCCAGCAGAACTTCATGGGTCGATGAGACCCAGTACTTC. It translates to CASRTSWVDETQYF.

This clonotype was found many times. CDR3 nucleotide sequence: TGCAGCGTTGGGCCCCGGGGACAGATCCAAGAGACCCAGTACTTC. Translating gives CSVGPRGQIQETQYF. The chain couples TRBV29-1 to TRBJ2-5; 7 bases are a match to TRBD1. The CDR3 loop spans 15 amino acids. CDR1 and CDR2 from the germline V gene are SQVTM and ANQGSEA. V lost 4 bases to trimming and J lost 1 base; unmatched junction nucleotides: 9.

This sequence joins TRBV7-9 and TRBJ1-1, with 7 positions matching TRBD1. The J segment lost 8 bases and the V segment lost 4 bases, leaving 10 bases of the junction unmatched. Germline CDR1 and CDR2: SEHNR and FQNEAQ (reference sequence). The CDR3 sequence is 14 residues long. The CDR3 region has the DNA TGTGCCAGCAGCTCGACAGGGCGCCAGCTAGAAGCTTTCTTT. Translating it yields CASSSTGRQLEAFF.

This clonotype has at least ten counts. The rearrangement links TRBV5-5 to TRBJ2-3, with TRBD2 matching 10 bases. This CDR3 is built from 17 residues. J gave up 4 bases and V 0 bases, and 8 bases lay outside the gene matches. Germline V CDR1 and CDR2: SGHKS, YYEKEE (reference sequence). The CDR3 DNA reads as TGTGCCAGCAGCTTGGCCGCTAGCGGGAGAACCTCAGATACGCAGTATTTT. It codes for CASSLAASGRTSDTQYF.

This clonotype was picked up a small number of times. The CDR3 here is CASSLGAGPIGYEQYF. The CDR3 DNA is TGTGCCAGCAGCTTAGGGGCTGGGCCGATAGGCTACGAGCAGTACTTC. The chain uses TRBV7-9 and TRBJ2-7; no clear D gene. Looked up from germline, CDR1 is SEHNR and CDR2 is FQNEAQ (reference sequence). CDR3 length equals 16 residues. V was shortened by 1 base and J by 3 bases, with 16 bases between the two germline ends.

This clonotype was counted many times. CDR3 in amino acids: CASSLNAGVNYGYTF. The CDR3 coding sequence is TGTGCCAGCAGTTTAAATGCGGGGGTTAACTATGGCTACACCTTC. V and J are TRBV28 and TRBJ1-2; tentative D call: TRBD1 (5 bases). V lost 2 bases and J lost 1, with 11 bases in between. Germline loops: CDR1 MDHEN, CDR2 SYDVKM. This CDR3 is 15 amino acids long.

This clonotype was seen repeatedly, ten times or more. The chain joins TRBV6-5 to TRBJ1-1, with a possible D match to TRBD1 (5 bases). There are 13 residues in the CDR3. The ends were cut back, 7 bases at V and 6 bases at J, with 15 bases in the middle. CDR1 and CDR2 from the germline V gene are MNHEY and SVGAGI. The CDR3 region is CASNIVGHAEAFF. The CDR3 DNA is TGTGCCAGCAATATCGTAGGACACGCTGAAGCTTTCTTT.

This clonotype showed up many times. The J gene is TRBJ2-5, the V gene TRBV7-3, with no clear D. The V and J ends lost 2 bases and 4 bases respectively, with 8 bases between them. Germline V gene data show CDR1 as SGHTA and CDR2 as FQGTGA. The length of the CDR3 is 13 residues. The CDR3 coding sequence is TGTGCCAGCAGCTTACAGTTTTCAGAGACCCAGTACTTC. Translating gives CASSLQFSETQYF. Full variable domain (remainder filled in from reference TRBV7-3 and TRBJ2-5): GAGVSQTPSNKVTEKGKYVELRCDPISGHTALYWYRQSLGQGPEFLIYFQGTGAADDSGLPNDRFFAVRPEGSVSTLKIQRTERGDSAVYLCASSLQFSETQYFGPGTRLLVL.

This clonotype came up many times. The chain employs TRBV12-3 or TRBV12-4 and TRBJ1-3, with a tentative D call TRBD1 (5 bases). There are 15 residues in the CDR3. The ends were cut back, 5 bases at V and 0 bases at J, with 11 bases in the middle. The CDR3 here is CASSTSGRSGNTIYF. CDR3 bases: TGTGCCAGCAGTACCTCGGGGCGCTCTGGAAACACCATATATTTT.